A selection of T cell receptor beta chains follows, all from one sample in a study of metastatic and nonmetastatic thyroid tumors. TCRdb reanalyzed the PCR reads via MiXCR. The sample holds roughly 75,000 clones, approximately 13% seen once. Material for sequencing was tumor tissue. The receptors come from a female donor with papillary thyroid cancer or a benign thyroid nodule (not recorded which). Some clones in this sample may be carry-over from other donors' samples. Both conserved end residues are part of each CDR3. Fields, in order: CDR3 protein, CDR3 DNA, clone size, V gene, D gene, J gene. A D gene is named only where the DNA matches it firmly. Size values are once, few and many counts, or a class for expanded clones, and some rows have none.

CDR3 protein: CASSLASGRGNEQFF
CDR3 DNA: TGTGCCAGCAGCCTGGCTAGCGGGAGGGGCAATGAGCAGTTCTTC
clone size: many
V gene: TRBV12-3/TRBV12-4
D gene: TRBD2
J gene: TRBJ2-1

CDR3 protein: CASSEGWWQYF
CDR3 DNA: TGTGCCAGCAGCGAGGGCTGGTGGCAGTACTTC
clone size: many
V gene: TRBV6-1
D gene: NA
J gene: TRBJ2-7

CDR3 protein: CASSISSGRAGEQYF
CDR3 DNA: TGTGCCAGTAGTATTTCAAGCGGGAGGGCCGGCGAGCAGTACTTC
clone size: many
V gene: TRBV19
D gene: TRBD2
J gene: TRBJ2-7

CDR3 protein: CASRIRRDNEQFF
CDR3 DNA: TGTGCCAGCAGGATACGACGGGACAATGAGCAGTTCTTC
clone size: medium-sized
V gene: TRBV27
D gene: NA
J gene: TRBJ2-1

CDR3 protein: CASSELGQDTEAFF
CDR3 DNA: TGTGCCAGCAGTGAGCTGGGGCAGGACACTGAAGCTTTCTTT
clone size: NA
V gene: TRBV6-1
D gene: NA
J gene: TRBJ1-1

CDR3 protein: CASSLVVGFSYEQYF
CDR3 DNA: TGTGCCAGCAGCTTGGTGGTCGGGTTCTCCTACGAGCAGTACTTC
clone size: many
V gene: TRBV5-5
D gene: NA
J gene: TRBJ2-7

CDR3 protein: CASSFVGGANQPQHF
CDR3 DNA: TGTGCCAGCAGCTTTGTAGGGGGGGCGAATCAGCCCCAGCATTTT
clone size: NA
V gene: TRBV7-8
D gene: NA
J gene: TRBJ1-5

CDR3 protein: CSSSFFGTEAFF
CDR3 DNA: TGTTCCAGCAGCTTTTTCGGAACTGAAGCTTTCTTT
clone size: NA
V gene: TRBV11-2
D gene: NA
J gene: TRBJ1-1

CDR3 protein: CASSESFSGLPYEQYF
CDR3 DNA: TGTGCCAGCAGTGAATCTTTTAGCGGCCTTCCCTACGAGCAGTACTTC
clone size: few
V gene: TRBV6-1
D gene: NA
J gene: TRBJ2-7

CDR3 protein: CASSADRVKTQYF
CDR3 DNA: TGCGCCAGCAGCGCCGACAGGGTTAAGACCCAGTACTTC
clone size: many
V gene: TRBV5-1
D gene: TRBD1
J gene: TRBJ2-5

CDR3 protein: CASEGNEQFF
CDR3 DNA: TGTGCTAGTGAGGGCAATGAGCAGTTCTTC
clone size: NA
V gene: TRBV12-5
D gene: NA
J gene: TRBJ2-1

CDR3 protein: CASSVETGGADTQYF
CDR3 DNA: TGTGCCAGCAGCGTAGAGACAGGGGGCGCAGATACGCAGTATTTT
clone size: many
V gene: TRBV9
D gene: TRBD1
J gene: TRBJ2-3

CDR3 protein: CASSLKGYTEKLFF
CDR3 DNA: TGCGCCAGCAGCTTGAAGGGATATACTGAAAAACTGTTTTTT
clone size: many
V gene: TRBV5-1
D gene: NA
J gene: TRBJ1-4

CDR3 protein: CAWSRVGEKLFF
CDR3 DNA: TGTGCCTGGAGCAGGGTTGGTGAAAAACTGTTTTTT
clone size: many
V gene: TRBV30
D gene: NA
J gene: TRBJ1-4

CDR3 protein: CATSAPGGASSGYTF
CDR3 DNA: TGTGCCACCAGTGCTCCGGGAGGGGCGTCTAGTGGCTACACCTTC
clone size: few
V gene: TRBV24-1
D gene: NA
J gene: TRBJ1-2

CDR3 protein: CASSPGGSSGNTIYF
CDR3 DNA: TGTGCCAGCAGCCCCGGCGGTTCCTCTGGAAACACCATATATTTT
clone size: many
V gene: TRBV7-8
D gene: NA
J gene: TRBJ1-3

CDR3 protein: CASNRGDEQYF
CDR3 DNA: TGTGCCAGCAACAGGGGGGACGAGCAGTACTTC
clone size: NA
V gene: TRBV12-3/TRBV12-4
D gene: TRBD1
J gene: TRBJ2-7

CDR3 protein: CASSVAGAVTEAFF
CDR3 DNA: TGTGCCAGCAGCGTAGCAGGGGCTGTCACTGAAGCTTTCTTT
clone size: many
V gene: TRBV9
D gene: NA
J gene: TRBJ1-1

CDR3 protein: CSAHTGTSYNEQFF
CDR3 DNA: TGCAGTGCTCACACGGGAACCTCCTACAATGAGCAGTTCTTC
clone size: many
V gene: TRBV20-1
D gene: NA
J gene: TRBJ2-1

CDR3 protein: CATSTSGQTYGYTF
CDR3 DNA: NA
clone size: many
V gene: TRBV24-1
D gene: NA
J gene: TRBJ1-2

CDR3 protein: CASSDYRSGANVLTF
CDR3 DNA: TGTGCCAGCAGCGACTACAGGTCTGGGGCCAACGTCCTGACTTTC
clone size: many
V gene: TRBV7-2
D gene: NA
J gene: TRBJ2-6

CDR3 protein: CASSLGSCGYTF
CDR3 DNA: TGTGCCAGCAGTCTGGGCAGTTGTGGCTACACCTTC
clone size: NA
V gene: TRBV28
D gene: NA
J gene: TRBJ1-2

CDR3 protein: CASSFSQATDTQYF
CDR3 DNA: TGTGCCAGCAGTTTCTCACAGGCCACAGATACGCAGTATTTT
clone size: many
V gene: TRBV12-3/TRBV12-4
D gene: NA
J gene: TRBJ2-3

CDR3 protein: CASSTTGFEGETQYF
CDR3 DNA: TGTGCCAGCAGTACGACAGGGTTCGAAGGAGAGACCCAGTACTTC
clone size: many
V gene: TRBV2
D gene: TRBD1
J gene: TRBJ2-5

CDR3 protein: CASSVLRAHGYTF
CDR3 DNA: TGTGCCAGCAGCGTTTTACGGGCCCATGGCTACACCTTC
clone size: many
V gene: TRBV12-3/TRBV12-4
D gene: NA
J gene: TRBJ1-2

CDR3 protein: CASSFGQGGEAFF
CDR3 DNA: TGTGCCAGTAGTTTCGGTCAGGGAGGTGAAGCTTTCTTT
clone size: many
V gene: TRBV19
D gene: NA
J gene: TRBJ1-1

CDR3 protein: CASSLGLAGRPNNEQFF
CDR3 DNA: TGCGCCAGCAGCTTGGGCCTAGCGGGCAGACCCAACAATGAGCAGTTCTTC
clone size: many
V gene: TRBV5-1
D gene: TRBD2
J gene: TRBJ2-1

CDR3 protein: CASSLTAGGPVYNEQFF
CDR3 DNA: TGTGCCAGCAGTTTAACGGCGGGAGGGCCTGTATACAATGAGCAGTTCTTC
clone size: many
V gene: TRBV12-3/TRBV12-4
D gene: TRBD2
J gene: TRBJ2-1

CDR3 protein: CAWSQGVGNNEQFF
CDR3 DNA: TGTGCCTGGAGCCAGGGGGTGGGCAACAATGAGCAGTTCTTC
clone size: many
V gene: TRBV30
D gene: TRBD1
J gene: TRBJ2-1

CDR3 protein: CASSHLPGIAGVDTDTQYF
CDR3 DNA: TGTGCCAGCAGCCACCTTCCCGGAATAGCGGGAGTGGATACAGATACGCAGTATTTT
clone size: few
V gene: TRBV3-1
D gene: TRBD2
J gene: TRBJ2-3

CDR3 protein: CASSPLLAGKEGTQYF
CDR3 DNA: TGTGCCAGCTCACCACTACTAGCGGGAAAGGAGGGTACGCAGTATTTT
clone size: many
V gene: TRBV18
D gene: TRBD2
J gene: TRBJ2-3

CDR3 protein: CASSPGGSSWEKLFF
CDR3 DNA: TGTGCCAGCAGTCCCGGAGGGTCTTCTTGGGAAAAACTGTTTTTT
clone size: many
V gene: TRBV27
D gene: NA
J gene: TRBJ1-4

CDR3 protein: CASSFSERGVDNEQFF
CDR3 DNA: TGTGCCAGCAGCTTTAGCGAGAGGGGGGTCGACAATGAGCAGTTCTTC
clone size: many
V gene: TRBV7-6
D gene: NA
J gene: TRBJ2-1

CDR3 protein: CASRGAQNTEAFF
CDR3 DNA: TGTGCCAGCAGGGGGGCACAAAACACTGAAGCTTTCTTT
clone size: many
V gene: TRBV5-5
D gene: NA
J gene: TRBJ1-1

CDR3 protein: CASRPGTVTGELFF
CDR3 DNA: TGTGCCAGCCGGCCGGGGACGGTCACCGGGGAGCTGTTTTTT
clone size: many
V gene: TRBV2
D gene: NA
J gene: TRBJ2-2

CDR3 protein: CASSLEFQEYDYGYTF
CDR3 DNA: TGTGCCAGCAGCTTAGAGTTCCAGGAGTACGACTATGGCTACACCTTC
clone size: many
V gene: TRBV11-3
D gene: NA
J gene: TRBJ1-2

CDR3 protein: CASRIPWGSTDTQYF
CDR3 DNA: TGTGCCAGCAGGATACCGTGGGGTAGCACAGATACGCAGTATTTT
clone size: many
V gene: TRBV28
D gene: NA
J gene: TRBJ2-3

CDR3 protein: CACSVGGTVGGNIQYF
CDR3 DNA: TGTGCCTGTAGTGTAGGTGGGACAGTTGGCGGCAACATTCAGTACTTC
clone size: once
V gene: TRBV30
D gene: TRBD1
J gene: TRBJ2-4

CDR3 protein: CASSLILAGGYTDTQYF
CDR3 DNA: TGTGCCAGCAGTTTAATACTAGCGGGAGGTTACACAGATACGCAGTATTTT
clone size: many
V gene: TRBV27
D gene: TRBD2
J gene: TRBJ2-3

CDR3 protein: CASSSQVAQVTDTQYF
CDR3 DNA: TGTGCCAGCAGCTCCCAGGTAGCACAGGTCACAGATACGCAGTATTTT
clone size: many
V gene: TRBV9
D gene: NA
J gene: TRBJ2-3

CDR3 protein: CASSPLSTGLFYTF
CDR3 DNA: TGTGCCAGCAGTCCACTCTCGACAGGGCTGTTCTACACCTTC
clone size: many
V gene: TRBV6-2/TRBV6-3
D gene: TRBD1
J gene: TRBJ1-2

CDR3 protein: CASSEGLLNTDTQYF
CDR3 DNA: TGTGCCAGCAGCGAGGGGCTCTTAAACACAGATACGCAGTATTTT
clone size: many
V gene: TRBV9
D gene: NA
J gene: TRBJ2-3

CDR3 protein: CAISERGTNTGELFF
CDR3 DNA: TGTGCCATCAGTGAGAGAGGGACGAACACCGGGGAGCTGTTTTTT
clone size: few
V gene: TRBV10-3
D gene: NA
J gene: TRBJ2-2

CDR3 protein: CASSLGGQGGYNSPLHF
CDR3 DNA: TGTGCCAGCAGCTTGGGTGGACAGGGCGGCTATAATTCACCCCTCCACTTT
clone size: many
V gene: TRBV5-5
D gene: TRBD1
J gene: TRBJ1-6

CDR3 protein: CASRPTGRAYEQYF
CDR3 DNA: TGTGCCAGCAGGCCGACAGGGCGCGCCTACGAGCAGTACTTC
clone size: many
V gene: TRBV6-1
D gene: TRBD1
J gene: TRBJ2-7

CDR3 protein: CAWSRGYGYGYTF
CDR3 DNA: TGTGCCTGGAGCAGAGGGTACGGGTATGGCTACACCTTC
clone size: NA
V gene: TRBV30
D gene: NA
J gene: TRBJ1-2

CDR3 protein: CASRGQGGTQYF
CDR3 DNA: TGTGCCAGCAGAGGACAGGGGGGGACCCAGTACTTC
clone size: many
V gene: TRBV7-8
D gene: TRBD1
J gene: TRBJ2-5

CDR3 protein: CASSRDRGPGELFF
CDR3 DNA: TGTGCCAGCAGCCGGGACAGGGGTCCCGGGGAGCTGTTTTTT
clone size: many
V gene: TRBV14
D gene: TRBD1
J gene: TRBJ2-2

CDR3 protein: CASSLGDTDTQYF
CDR3 DNA: TGTGCCAGCTCCCTTGGGGACACAGATACGCAGTATTTT
clone size: once
V gene: TRBV4-2
D gene: NA
J gene: TRBJ2-3

CDR3 protein: CASSLTGGEETQYF
CDR3 DNA: TGTGCCAGCAGTTTAACAGGGGGCGAGGAGACCCAGTACTTC
clone size: many
V gene: TRBV28
D gene: TRBD1
J gene: TRBJ2-5

CDR3 protein: CATSIDRALGEQFF
CDR3 DNA: TGTGCCACCAGCATAGACAGGGCCCTCGGTGAGCAGTTCTTC
clone size: few
V gene: TRBV15
D gene: TRBD1
J gene: TRBJ2-1

CDR3 protein: CASSASAGGPSDTQYF
CDR3 DNA: TGTGCCAGCAGTGCTTCAGCGGGAGGGCCTTCAGATACGCAGTATTTT
clone size: many
V gene: TRBV6-4
D gene: TRBD2
J gene: TRBJ2-3

CDR3 protein: CSVRPNYNYGYTF
CDR3 DNA: TGCAGCGTTCGCCCAAATTATAACTATGGCTACACCTTC
clone size: many
V gene: TRBV29-1
D gene: NA
J gene: TRBJ1-2